The 17 T cell receptor beta chains below were found in one sample sequenced in a study of CD8 T cells in ankylosing spondylitis. These receptors are not linked to any known antigen. Study findings and constraints: A TCR beta motif made of roughly eight highly homologous variants seemed typical of ankylosing spondylitis blood.

TCRdb processed the 5' RACE reads anew with MiXCR; each CDR3 protein has one entry. The sample yields about 540,000 distinct CDR3 sequences, about 13% seen once. The sample comprised blood, either unsorted or a sorted T cell fraction (not recorded which). The receptors were sampled from a male donor with ankylosing spondylitis.

This clonotype was seen more than once but under ten times. The chain uses TRBV11-3 and TRBJ2-2; D might be TRBD1 or TRBD2, each matching 6 bases. Germline V CDR1 and CDR2: SGHNT, YENEEA. The CDR3 has 15 residues. V lost 7 bases and J 4 bases, leaving 16 bases between the germline ends. CDR3 loop: CASTRGGIGTGELFF. For the CDR3, the DNA is TGTGCCAGCACCCGAGGGGGGATAGGCACCGGGGAGCTGTTTTTT.

This clonotype has just a few counts. J is TRBJ1-2 and V is TRBV11-2, with D possibly TRBD1 on 5 matching bases. The CDR3 loop spans 17 amino acids. The V gene's germline CDR1 is SGHAT and CDR2 FQNNGV. Trimming cost V 7 bases and J 4 bases, with 25 bases left between them. The CDR3 sequence: CASTTPAGLATAYGYTF. The CDR3 bases are TGTGCCAGCACAACGCCCGCGGGGCTTGCTACGGCCTATGGCTACACCTTC.

The V and J genes are TRBV18 and TRBJ2-2; 8 positions match TRBD1. Per the germline V gene, CDR1 is KGHSH and CDR2 is LQKENI. This CDR3 spans 16 amino acids. The V gene end was trimmed by 5 bases and the J gene end by 1 base; junction bases not matched to a gene: 6. CDR3 region: CASSTTGQGNTGELFF. DNA of the CDR3: TGTGCCAGCTCAACAACAGGACAGGGGAACACCGGGGAGCTGTTTTTT.

This clonotype was seen more than once but under ten times. This chain links TRBV11-2 with TRBJ1-1; 7 nucleotides line up with TRBD1. Germline CDR1 reads SGHAT; CDR2 reads FQNNGV. This CDR3 is 14 amino acids long. With V trimmed by 6 bases and J by 5 bases, 9 bases remained unmatched. CDR3 sequence reads: CASRLTGAGTEAFF. CDR3 DNA sequence: TGTGCCAGCAGGCTCACAGGGGCGGGAACTGAAGCTTTCTTT.

The chain recombines TRBV20-1 with TRBJ2-1; D possibly corresponds to TRBD2 (5 bases). Per the germline V gene, CDR1 is DFQATT and CDR2 is SNEGSKA (reference sequence). V was shortened by 0 bases and J by 0 bases, with 12 bases between the two germline ends. The CDR3 spans 16 residues. The CDR3 nucleotides are TGCAGTGCTAGAGATTTCGCGGGTAGCTCCTACAATGAGCAGTTCTTC. Protein sequence: CSARDFAGSSYNEQFF.

The gene calls are TRBV29-1 and TRBJ2-5; the D gene could be TRBD1 or TRBD2 (6 bases each). The CDR3 is 13 amino acids. Germline loops: CDR1 SQVTM, CDR2 ANQGSEA. The V gene lost 7 bases and the J gene lost 5 bases, with 17 bases spanning the gap. The CDR3 spells CSGGWGADETQYF. The CDR3, as DNA: TGCAGCGGGGGTTGGGGGGCTGACGAGACCCAGTACTTC.

V usage is TRBV3-1 and J usage is TRBJ1-2; D call uncertain. Germline V gene sequence: CDR1 LGHDT, CDR2 YNNKEL (reference sequence). Trimming removed 3 bases at V and 0 bases at J, with 8 bases between. The CDR3 runs 14 residues. CDR3 sequence: CASSQAASNYGYTF. The CDR3 DNA reads TGTGCCAGCAGCCAGGCAGCGTCTAACTATGGCTACACCTTC.

This clonotype appeared many times. CDR3 amino acids: CASSRFNRDVGGYTF. DNA for the CDR3: TGTGCCAGCAGCCGATTCAACAGGGATGTTGGCGGCTACACCTTC. The V gene is TRBV7-2, the J gene TRBJ1-2, with D possibly TRBD1 on 6 matching bases. The CDR3 runs to 15 residues. Trimming left V 5 bases short and J 8 bases short, with 21 bases between. Germline-derived CDR1 and CDR2 are SGHTA and FQGNSA.

The chain is built from TRBV11-2 and TRBJ2-4; a possible D gene is TRBD1 (5 bases). The CDR3 runs 20 residues. The V end lost 6 bases, the J end lost 0 bases, and 27 bases lay between the germline ends. Germline V gene data show CDR1 as SGHAT and CDR2 as FQNNGV. CDR3 region: CASRTLQLGQYDKAKNIQYF. Here the CDR3 DNA reads TGTGCCAGCAGGACATTACAGTTGGGGCAGTATGATAAAGCCAAAAACATTCAGTACTTC. The whole variable domain, remainder taken from reference TRBV11-2 and TRBJ2-4, is EAGVAQSPRYKIIEKRQSVAFWCNPISGHATLYWYQQILGQGPKLLIQFQNNGVVDDSQLPKDRFSAERLKGVDSTLKIQPAKLEDSAVYLCASRTLQLGQYDKAKNIQYFGAGTRLSVL.

This rearrangement joins TRBV3-1 to TRBJ2-1; no clear D gene. Trimming took off 0 bases at V and 0 bases at J, with 12 bases between the two ends. CDR1 and CDR2 from the germline V gene are LGHDT and YNNKEL (reference sequence). The CDR3 extends over 17 amino acids. In DNA, the CDR3 is TGTGCCAGCAGCCAAGACTCGCCGGTGGGCTCCTACAATGAGCAGTTCTTC. This gives the protein CASSQDSPVGSYNEQFF.

This rearrangement joins TRBV7-8 to TRBJ2-7, with D perhaps matching TRBD1 or TRBD2 (5 bases each). The CDR3 loop spans 14 amino acids. Germline V gene data show CDR1 as SGHVS and CDR2 as FQNEAQ. The germline V and J ends were trimmed by 5 bases and 1 base, with 12 bases remaining between them. The CDR3 loop reads CASSAGAGSYEQYV. The CDR3 coding sequence is TGTGCCAGCAGCGCCGGGGCGGGTTCCTACGAGCAGTACGTC.

In nucleotides, the CDR3 is TGCGCCAGCAGCGCGGACGGGGACTTATTTGGCTACACCTTC. Protein product: CASSADGDLFGYTF. The rearrangement uses TRBV5-1 and TRBJ1-2; possible D gene TRBD1, 5 bases. Deletions cut 4 bases from V and 7 bases from J, with 17 bases between. The CDR3 has 14 residues. CDR1 and CDR2 (germline): SGHRS, YFSETQ. Looking up the rest from reference TRBV5-1 and TRBJ1-2 gives the full variable domain: KAGVTQTPRYLIKTRGQQVTLSCSPISGHRSVSWYQQTPGQGLQFLFEYFSETQRNKGNFPGRFSGRQFSNSRSEMNVSTLELGDSALYLCASSADGDLFGYTFGSGTRLTVV.

The V call is TRBV7-2, the J call TRBJ2-3; 9 positions match TRBD2. The V and J ends lost 5 bases and 4 bases, in that order; junction bases with no gene match: 7. Germline V CDR1 and CDR2: SGHTA, FQGNSA. This CDR3 has 15 amino acids. The CDR3 DNA sequence: TGTGCCAGCAGCGCGGGGGGGCGGGAGCCAGATACGCAGTATTTT. It translates to CASSAGGREPDTQYF.

This sequence joins TRBV4-1 and TRBJ2-7; 11 bases are shared with TRBD2. J gave up 6 bases and V 3 bases, and 19 bases lay outside the gene matches. The length of the CDR3 is 19 residues. Germline CDR1 MGHRA, CDR2 YSYEKL. The CDR3: CASSHPGAGFSTSGAEQYF. CDR3 DNA sequence: TGCGCCAGCAGCCACCCCGGCGCGGGTTTTTCGACTAGCGGGGCCGAGCAGTACTTC.

The rearrangement joins TRBV11-1 to TRBJ2-1; TRBD1 or TRBD2 may be the D gene (6 bases each). Germline values: CDR1 SGHAT, CDR2 FQDESV (reference sequence). V was shortened by 6 bases and J by 8 bases, with 23 bases between the two germline ends. This CDR3 has 16 residues. CDR3 region: CASSYRPGLGGDEQFF. Here the CDR3 DNA reads TGTGCCAGCAGTTACAGACCAGGACTGGGGGGCGATGAGCAGTTCTTC.

The genes are TRBV7-6 and TRBJ1-4; no reliable D call. Germline-derived CDR1 and CDR2 are SGHVS and FNYEAQ. This CDR3 has 15 amino acids. V was trimmed by 4 bases and J by 4 bases, leaving 13 bases between them. The CDR3 is CASSSVGEDNEKLFF. As DNA, the CDR3 is TGTGCCAGCAGCTCGGTCGGTGAAGATAATGAAAAACTGTTTTTT.

This clonotype has ten or more counts. V and J are TRBV12-3 or TRBV12-4 and TRBJ1-3, with 7 bases identical to TRBD1. J lost 2 bases, V lost 5 bases, and 3 bases had no gene match. CDR3 length equals 14 residues. The DNA for the CDR3 is TGTGCCAGCAGTCCAGACAGGGCTGGAAACACCATATATTTT. Amino acids: CASSPDRAGNTIYF.